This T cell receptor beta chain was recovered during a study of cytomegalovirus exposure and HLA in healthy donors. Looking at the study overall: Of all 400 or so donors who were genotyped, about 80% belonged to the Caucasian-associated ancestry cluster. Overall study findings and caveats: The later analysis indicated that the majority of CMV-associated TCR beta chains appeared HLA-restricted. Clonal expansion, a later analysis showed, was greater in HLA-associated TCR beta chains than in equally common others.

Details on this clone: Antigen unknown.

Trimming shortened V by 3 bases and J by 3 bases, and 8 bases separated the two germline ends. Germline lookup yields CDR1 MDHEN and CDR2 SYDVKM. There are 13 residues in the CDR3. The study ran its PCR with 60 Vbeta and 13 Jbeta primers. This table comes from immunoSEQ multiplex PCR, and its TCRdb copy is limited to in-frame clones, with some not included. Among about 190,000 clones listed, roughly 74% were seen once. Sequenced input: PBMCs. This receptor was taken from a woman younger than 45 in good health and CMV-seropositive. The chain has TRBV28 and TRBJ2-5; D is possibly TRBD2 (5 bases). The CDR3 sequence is CASSLQLEETQYF. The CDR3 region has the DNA TGTGCCAGCAGTTTGCAACTAGAAGAGACCCAGTACTTC.